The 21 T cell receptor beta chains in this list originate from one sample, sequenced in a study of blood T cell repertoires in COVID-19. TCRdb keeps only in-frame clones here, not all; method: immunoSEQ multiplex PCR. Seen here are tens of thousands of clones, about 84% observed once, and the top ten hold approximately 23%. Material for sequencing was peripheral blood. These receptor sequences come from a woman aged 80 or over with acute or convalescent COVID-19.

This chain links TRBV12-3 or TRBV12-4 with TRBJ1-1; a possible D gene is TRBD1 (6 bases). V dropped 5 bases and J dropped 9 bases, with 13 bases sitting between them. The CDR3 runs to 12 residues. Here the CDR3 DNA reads TGTGCCAGCAGTATGCCCGGGACAAAAGCTTTCTTT. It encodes CASSMPGTKAFF.

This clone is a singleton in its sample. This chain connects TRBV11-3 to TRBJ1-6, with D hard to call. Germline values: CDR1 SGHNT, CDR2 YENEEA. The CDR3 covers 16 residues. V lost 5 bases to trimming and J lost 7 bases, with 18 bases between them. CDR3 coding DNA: TGTGCCAGCAGCCAACTCCCGTTTTTCCTAAATTCACCCCTCCACTTT. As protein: CASSQLPFFLNSPLHF.

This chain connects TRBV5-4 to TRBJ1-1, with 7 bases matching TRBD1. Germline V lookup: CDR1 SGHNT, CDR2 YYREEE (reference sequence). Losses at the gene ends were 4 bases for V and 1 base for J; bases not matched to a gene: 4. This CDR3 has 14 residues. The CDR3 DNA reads TGTGCCAGCAGCCCGACAGGGACGAACACTGAAGCTTTCTTT. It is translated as CASSPTGTNTEAFF.

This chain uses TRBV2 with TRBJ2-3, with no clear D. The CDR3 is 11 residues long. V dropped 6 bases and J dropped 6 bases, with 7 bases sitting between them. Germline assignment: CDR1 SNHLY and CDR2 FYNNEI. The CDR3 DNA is TGTGCCAGCAGAACCAGGGATACGCAGTATTTT. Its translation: CASRTRDTQYF.

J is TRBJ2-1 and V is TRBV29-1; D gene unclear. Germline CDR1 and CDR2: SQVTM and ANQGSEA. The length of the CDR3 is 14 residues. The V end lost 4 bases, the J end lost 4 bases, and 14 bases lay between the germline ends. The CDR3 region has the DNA TGCAGCGTTGGGCCGACTCCAAGGTACAATGAGCAGTTCTTC. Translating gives CSVGPTPRYNEQFF.

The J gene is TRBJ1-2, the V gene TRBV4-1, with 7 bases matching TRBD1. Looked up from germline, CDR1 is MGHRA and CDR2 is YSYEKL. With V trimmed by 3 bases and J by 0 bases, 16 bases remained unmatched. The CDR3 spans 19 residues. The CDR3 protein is CASSQPTGRAFEANYGYTF. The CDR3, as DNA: TGCGCCAGCAGCCAGCCGACAGGGAGAGCATTCGAAGCTAACTATGGCTACACCTTC.

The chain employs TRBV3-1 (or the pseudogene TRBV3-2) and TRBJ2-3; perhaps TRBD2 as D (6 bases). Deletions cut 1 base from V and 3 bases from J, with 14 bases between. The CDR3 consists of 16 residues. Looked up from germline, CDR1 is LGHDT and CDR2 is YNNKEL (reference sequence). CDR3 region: CASSQGGVGRTDTQYF. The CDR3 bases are TGTGCCAGCAGCCAAGGGGGGGTAGGGAGGACAGATACGCAGTATTTT.

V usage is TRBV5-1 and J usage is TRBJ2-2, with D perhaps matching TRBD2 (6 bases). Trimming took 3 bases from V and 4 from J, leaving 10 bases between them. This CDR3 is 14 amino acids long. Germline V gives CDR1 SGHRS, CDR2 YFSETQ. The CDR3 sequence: CASSSTGVTGELFF. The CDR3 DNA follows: TGCGCCAGCAGCTCGACGGGGGTCACCGGGGAGCTGTTTTTT.

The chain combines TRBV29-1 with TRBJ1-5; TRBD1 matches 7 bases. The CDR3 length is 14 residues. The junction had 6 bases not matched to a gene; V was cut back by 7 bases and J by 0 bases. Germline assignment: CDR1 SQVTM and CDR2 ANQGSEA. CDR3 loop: CSAATGNSNQPQHF. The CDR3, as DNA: TGCAGCGCCGCGACAGGGAATAGCAATCAGCCCCAGCATTTT.

The chain's CDR3 is CASSQEGGSYNSPLHF. The CDR3 bases are TGCGCCAGCAGCCAAGAGGGAGGCTCCTATAATTCACCCCTCCACTTT. The chain links TRBV4-1 to TRBJ1-6; D call uncertain. The CDR3 extends over 16 amino acids. The V gene lost 0 bases and the J gene lost 0 bases, with 6 bases spanning the gap. In germline, CDR1 is MGHRA, CDR2 YSYEKL.

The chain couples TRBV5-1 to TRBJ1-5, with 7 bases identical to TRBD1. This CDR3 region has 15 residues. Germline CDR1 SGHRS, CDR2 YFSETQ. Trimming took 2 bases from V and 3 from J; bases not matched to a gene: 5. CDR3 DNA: TGCGCCAGCAGCTTATCGGGACAGAACAATCAGCCCCAGCATTTT. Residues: CASSLSGQNNQPQHF.

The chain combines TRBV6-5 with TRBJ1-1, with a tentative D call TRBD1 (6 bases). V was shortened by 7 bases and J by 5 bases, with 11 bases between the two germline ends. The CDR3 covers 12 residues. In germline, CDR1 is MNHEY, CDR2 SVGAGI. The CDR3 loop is CASNTGYTEAFF. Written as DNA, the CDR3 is TGTGCCAGCAATACAGGGTATACTGAAGCTTTCTTT.

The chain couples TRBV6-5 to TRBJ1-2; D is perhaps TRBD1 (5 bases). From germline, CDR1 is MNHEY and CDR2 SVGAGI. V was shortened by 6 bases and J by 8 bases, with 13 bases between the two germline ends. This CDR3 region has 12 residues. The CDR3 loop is CASSPISGGYTF. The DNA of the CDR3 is TGTGCCAGCAGCCCCATTTCAGGGGGCTACACCTTC.

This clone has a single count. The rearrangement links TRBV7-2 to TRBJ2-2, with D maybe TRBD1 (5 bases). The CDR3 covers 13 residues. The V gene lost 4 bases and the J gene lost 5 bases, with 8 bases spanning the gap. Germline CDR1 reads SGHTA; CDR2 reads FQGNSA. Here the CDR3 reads CASSSSGTGELFF. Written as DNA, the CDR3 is TGTGCCAGCAGCTCTTCAGGGACCGGGGAGCTGTTTTTT.

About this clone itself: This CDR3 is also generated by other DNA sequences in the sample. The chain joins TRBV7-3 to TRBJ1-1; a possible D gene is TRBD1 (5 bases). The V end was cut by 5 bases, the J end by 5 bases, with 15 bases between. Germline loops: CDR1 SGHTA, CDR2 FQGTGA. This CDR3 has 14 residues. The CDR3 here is CASSPGTGGTEAFF. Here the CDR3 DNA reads TGTGCCAGCAGCCCCGGGACCGGAGGGACTGAAGCTTTCTTT.

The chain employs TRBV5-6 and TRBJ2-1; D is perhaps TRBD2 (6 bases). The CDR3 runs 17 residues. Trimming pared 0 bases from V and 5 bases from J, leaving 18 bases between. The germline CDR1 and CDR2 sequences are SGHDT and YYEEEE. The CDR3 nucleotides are TGTGCCAGCAGCTTGGTTCGTTGGAGGGGCCGGGACAATGAGCAGTTCTTC. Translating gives CASSLVRWRGRDNEQFF.

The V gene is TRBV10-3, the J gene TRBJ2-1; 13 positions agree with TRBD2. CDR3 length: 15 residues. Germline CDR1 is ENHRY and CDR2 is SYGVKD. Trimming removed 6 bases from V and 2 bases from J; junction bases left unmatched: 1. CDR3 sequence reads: CAISGTSGTYNEQFF. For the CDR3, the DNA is TGTGCCATCAGCGGGACTAGCGGGACCTACAATGAGCAGTTCTTC.

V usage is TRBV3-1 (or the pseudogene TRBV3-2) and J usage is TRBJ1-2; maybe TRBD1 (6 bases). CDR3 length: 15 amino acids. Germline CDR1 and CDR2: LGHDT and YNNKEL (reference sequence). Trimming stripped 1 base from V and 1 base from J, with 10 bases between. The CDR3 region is CASSQVTGHNYGYTF. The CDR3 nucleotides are TGTGCCAGCAGCCAAGTAACAGGGCATAACTATGGCTACACCTTC.

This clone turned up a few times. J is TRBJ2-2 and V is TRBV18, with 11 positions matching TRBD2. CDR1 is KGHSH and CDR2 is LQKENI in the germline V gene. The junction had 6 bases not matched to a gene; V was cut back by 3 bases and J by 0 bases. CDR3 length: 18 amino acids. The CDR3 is CASSPSLAGGTNTGELFF. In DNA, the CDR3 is TGTGCCAGCTCACCTAGTCTAGCGGGAGGCACGAACACCGGGGAGCTGTTTTTT.

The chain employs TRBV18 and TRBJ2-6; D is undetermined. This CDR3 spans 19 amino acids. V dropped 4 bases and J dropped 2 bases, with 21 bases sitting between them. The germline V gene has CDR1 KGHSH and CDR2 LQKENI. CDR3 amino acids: CASSRNQAQINAGANVLTF. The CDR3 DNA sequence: TGTGCCAGCTCACGGAACCAAGCGCAGATTAACGCTGGGGCCAACGTCCTGACTTTC.

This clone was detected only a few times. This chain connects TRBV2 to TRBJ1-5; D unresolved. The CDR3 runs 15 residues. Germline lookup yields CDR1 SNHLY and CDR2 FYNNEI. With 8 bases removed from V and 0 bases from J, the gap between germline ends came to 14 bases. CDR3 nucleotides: TGTGCCAGCGTGGCAGACACCAATAGCAATCAGCCCCAGCATTTT. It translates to CASVADTNSNQPQHF.